The 29 T cell receptor beta chains listed next were all sequenced from one sample in a study of cytomegalovirus exposure and HLA in healthy donors. It was with 60 Vbeta and 13 Jbeta primers that the PCR ran. Profiling relied on immunoSEQ multiplex PCR, and the TCRdb table lists in-frame clones only, not all of them. This table holds roughly 93,000 clones, about 74% found once. Sequenced: PBMCs. Receptor source: a man aged 40-49 years in good health and CMV-seronegative.

This sequence joins TRBV29-1 and TRBJ2-7, with TRBD1 matching 7 bases. The CDR3 is 13 amino acids. In germline, CDR1 is SQVTM, CDR2 ANQGSEA. Unmatched junction bases numbered 7, after V lost 7 bases and J lost 1 base. CDR3 DNA: TGCAGCGCCCGGGACAGAATGTCCTACGAGCAGTACTTC. Translating it yields CSARDRMSYEQYF.

The J gene is TRBJ1-5, the V gene TRBV27; D remains unclear. The CDR3 spans 16 residues. Trimming pared 0 bases from V and 0 bases from J, leaving 9 bases between. Germline loops: CDR1 MNHEY, CDR2 SMNVEV (reference sequence). CDR3 residues: CASSLSESGSNQPQHF. CDR3 nucleotide sequence: TGTGCCAGCAGTTTATCGGAGTCGGGTAGCAATCAGCCCCAGCATTTT.

The V gene is TRBV6-1, the J gene TRBJ2-5; the match to TRBD2 covers 8 bases. CDR1 is MNHNS and CDR2 is SASEGT in the germline V gene. After removal of 4 bases from V and 1 base from J, the junction contained 5 bases not matched to a gene. The CDR3 covers 15 residues. The CDR3 DNA is TGTGCCAGCAGTGCACATAGCGGGATCCAAGAGACCCAGTACTTC. Translated, it gives CASSAHSGIQETQYF.

This chain joins TRBV9 and TRBJ2-7, with 7 bases fitting TRBD2. This CDR3 contains 13 residues. With 0 bases clipped from V and 6 bases from J, the junction kept 3 bases outside the gene matches. Germline V lookup: CDR1 SGDLS, CDR2 YYNGEE. In DNA form, the CDR3 reads TGTGCCAGCAGCGTAGATTGGGGGGGCGAGCAGTACTTC. This gives the protein CASSVDWGGEQYF.

V is TRBV6-1 and J is TRBJ2-3; TRBD1 matches at 10 bases. CDR1 is MNHNS, CDR2 SASEGT, per germline. The V gene end was trimmed by 9 bases and the J gene end by 3 bases; junction bases not matched to a gene: 6. CDR3 size: 14 residues. CDR3 in amino acids: CASRRDRGTDTQYF. CDR3 DNA: TGTGCCAGTCGACGGGACAGGGGTACAGATACGCAGTATTTT.

This rearrangement joins TRBV7-2 to TRBJ2-4; the match to TRBD1 covers 9 bases. Trimming cost V 0 bases and J 5 bases; bases outside gene matches: 5. CDR1 SGHTA and CDR2 FQGNSA come from the germline V gene. The CDR3 is made up of 16 amino acids. The CDR3 nucleotides are TGTGCCAGCAGCTTAGCCTTAGGACAGGGGCAAAACATTCAGTACTTC. Encoded protein: CASSLALGQGQNIQYF.

The V gene is TRBV11-3, the J gene TRBJ2-2; no clear D. This CDR3 has 12 residues. Trimming left V 5 bases short and J 6 bases short, with 7 bases between. Germline CDR1 SGHNT, CDR2 YENEEA. The CDR3 nucleotides are TGTGCCAGCAGCGTTATCCCCGGGGAGCTGTTTTTT. Its protein is CASSVIPGELFF. Complete variable domain (other parts from reference TRBV11-3 and TRBJ2-2): EAGVVQSPRYKIIEKKQPVAFWCNPISGHNTLYWYLQNLGQGPELLIRYENEEAVDDSQLPKDRFSAERLKGVDSTLKIQPAELGDSAVYLCASSVIPGELFFGEGSRLTVL.

The chain uses TRBV5-1 and TRBJ2-3, with 9 bases matching TRBD2. V gave up 0 bases and J gave up 3 bases; unmatched junction bases: 5. The CDR3 has 16 residues. Germline lookup yields CDR1 SGHRS and CDR2 YFSETQ. CDR3 sequence (DNA): TGCGCCAGCAGCTTGGCTGGCGGGGGGGGGACAGATACGCAGTATTTT. Protein product: CASSLAGGGGTDTQYF. The full variable domain, completed using reference TRBV5-1 and TRBJ2-3, is KAGVTQTPRYLIKTRGQQVTLSCSPISGHRSVSWYQQTPGQGLQFLFEYFSETQRNKGNFPGRFSGRQFSNSRSEMNVSTLELGDSALYLCASSLAGGGGTDTQYFGPGTRLTVL.

The gene calls are TRBV30 and TRBJ2-7; D unresolved. This CDR3 spans 12 amino acids. V was clipped by 7 bases and J by 1 base, with 11 bases between them. Germline V gene lookup returns CDR1 GTSNPN and CDR2 SVGIG (reference sequence). The CDR3 region is CAFHLKSYEQYF. CDR3 in DNA: TGTGCCTTTCACTTAAAGTCCTACGAGCAGTACTTC.

The CDR3 is CASSRGELTDTQYF. Written as DNA, the CDR3 is TGTGCCAGTAGCCGGGGGGAACTCACAGATACGCAGTATTTT. The genes are TRBV19 and TRBJ2-3; TRBD2 matches at 7 bases. Per the germline V gene, CDR1 is LNHDA and CDR2 is SQIVND (reference sequence). This CDR3 spans 14 amino acids. Trimming took 6 bases from V and 2 from J; bases not matched to a gene: 5.

This chain links TRBV7-2 with TRBJ1-2; D is possibly TRBD1 (6 bases). V was shortened by 5 bases and J by 7 bases, with 17 bases between the two germline ends. The CDR3 consists of 14 residues. Germline values: CDR1 SGHTA, CDR2 FQGNSA. CDR3 in amino acids: CASSPVPTTGGYTF. In DNA form, the CDR3 reads TGTGCCAGCAGCCCCGTCCCCACGACAGGTGGCTACACCTTC.

This rearrangement joins TRBV7-9 to TRBJ1-5, with 7 bases lining up with TRBD1. This CDR3 contains 16 residues. Germline CDR1 is SEHNR and CDR2 is FQNEAQ (reference sequence). V shed 3 bases and J 5 bases; nucleotides not matched to a gene: 10. CDR3 residues: CASSLAAGGEYQPQHF. The CDR3 coding sequence is TGTGCCAGCAGCTTGGCGGCAGGGGGAGAATATCAGCCCCAGCATTTT.

This clone was seen only once. The chain couples TRBV6-1 to TRBJ2-7; TRBD1 might be the D (5 bases). CDR1 and CDR2 (germline): MNHNS, SASEGT. CDR3 length: 16 amino acids. V was trimmed by 1 base and J by 2 bases, leaving 15 bases between them. The CDR3 DNA sequence: TGTGCCAGCAGTGAAGTTTCAGGGTTTTCGGCCTACGAGCAGTACTTC. Its translation: CASSEVSGFSAYEQYF.

The chain recombines TRBV18 with TRBJ1-4, with D possibly being TRBD1 (5 bases). This CDR3 has 16 amino acids. The V end lost 5 bases, the J end lost 2 bases, and 15 bases lay between the germline ends. Germline CDR1 is KGHSH and CDR2 is LQKENI. The CDR3 here is CASSGMNRLTNEKLFF. The CDR3 coding sequence is TGTGCCAGCTCAGGAATGAACAGGCTCACTAATGAAAAACTGTTTTTT. The full variable domain, completed using reference TRBV18 and TRBJ1-4, is NAGVMQNPRHLVRRRGQEARLRCSPMKGHSHVYWYRQLPEEGLKFMVYLQKENIIDESGMPKERFSAEFPKEGPSILRIQQVVRGDSAAYFCASSGMNRLTNEKLFFGSGTQLSVL.

This clone appeared once. CDR3 sequence: CATSNPGVGGYTF. The CDR3 DNA follows: TGTGCCACCAGCAACCCCGGGGTCGGGGGCTACACCTTC. The V and J genes are TRBV15 and TRBJ1-2, with D uncertain. Trimming took off 4 bases at V and 8 bases at J, with 14 bases between the two ends. CDR1 is LNHNV, CDR2 YYDKDF, per germline (reference sequence). The CDR3 has 13 residues.

This chain connects TRBV6-1 to TRBJ2-5; perhaps TRBD1 as D (6 bases). Germline V gives CDR1 MNHNS, CDR2 SASEGT. The CDR3 runs to 13 residues. V lost 7 bases and J 4 bases, leaving 13 bases between the germline ends. CDR3 protein: CASIIQGRETQYF. The DNA for the CDR3 is TGTGCCAGCATTATACAGGGAAGAGAGACCCAGTACTTC.

This chain links TRBV7-2 with TRBJ2-7; D remains unclear. Germline assignment: CDR1 SGHTA and CDR2 FQGNSA. V shed 7 bases and J shed 1 base, with 14 bases lying between them. This CDR3 has 14 residues. The CDR3 protein is CASTPVEASYEQYF. The CDR3, as DNA: TGTGCCAGCACCCCCGTCGAGGCTTCCTACGAGCAGTACTTC.

This clone was found a few times. Without the conserved terminal phenylalanine or tryptophan, this CDR3 likely stems from a read error. The V and J genes are TRBV6-4 and TRBJ2-3; TRBD2 matches at 7 bases. Germline CDR1 reads MRHNA; CDR2 reads SNTAGT. The CDR3 is made up of 15 amino acids. Trimming at V came to 4 bases and at J to 4 bases, leaving 8 bases not matched to a gene. CDR3 DNA sequence: TGTGCCAGCAGTGGCTCTAGCGCGGGGGCAGATACGCAGTATCTT. Encoded protein: CASSGSSAGADTQYL.

The genes are TRBV2 and TRBJ1-5; D possibly corresponds to TRBD1 (6 bases). Germline CDR1 reads SNHLY; CDR2 reads FYNNEI. V was shortened by 8 bases and J by 0 bases, with 20 bases between the two germline ends. CDR3 length: 17 amino acids. The chain's CDR3 is CASDPGVGVHSNQPQHF. In DNA form, the CDR3 reads TGTGCCAGCGATCCAGGGGTCGGGGTACATAGCAATCAGCCCCAGCATTTT.

The table lists this clone with a few counts. The V and J genes are TRBV20-1 and TRBJ2-1, with 8 bases lining up with TRBD2. In germline, CDR1 is DFQATT, CDR2 SNEGSKA (reference sequence). The CDR3 is 11 amino acids. CDR3 sequence (DNA): TGCGCCGGGGGGGAGTACAATGAGCAGTTCTTC. Encoded protein: CAGGEYNEQFF.

The chain carries TRBV19 and TRBJ2-3, with TRBD1 identical over 9 bases. The V and J ends lost 5 bases and 3 bases, in that order; junction bases with no gene match: 6. CDR3 length equals 15 residues. Germline loops: CDR1 LNHDA, CDR2 SQIVND (reference sequence). The chain's CDR3 is CASSFRQGETDTQYF. DNA of the CDR3: TGTGCCAGTAGTTTTCGACAGGGGGAAACAGATACGCAGTATTTT. Full variable domain (outside the CDR3, taken from reference TRBV19 and TRBJ2-3): DGGITQSPKYLFRKEGQNVTLSCEQNLNHDAMYWYRQDPGQGLRLIYYSQIVNDFQKGDIAEGYSVSREKKESFPLTVTSAQKNPTAFYLCASSFRQGETDTQYFGPGTRLTVL.

This chain links TRBV7-4 with TRBJ1-3; tentative D call: TRBD1 (5 bases). CDR1 and CDR2 from the germline V gene are SGHVT and SQSDAQ. The CDR3 covers 14 residues. Trimming shortened V by 11 bases and J by 0 bases, and 14 bases separated the two germline ends. CDR3 coding DNA: TGTGCCTGCGGGGGTGGAGCCTCTGGAAACACCATATATTTT. It is translated as CACGGGASGNTIYF.

The rearrangement uses TRBV13 and TRBJ1-4; 7 bases fit TRBD1. The V gene's germline CDR1 is PRHDT and CDR2 FYEKMQ (reference sequence). V gave up 5 bases and J gave up 8 bases; unmatched junction bases: 11. The CDR3 runs to 15 residues. The CDR3 sequence is CASSSRTGMREKLFF. DNA of the CDR3: TGTGCCAGCAGCAGCAGGACAGGTATGAGGGAAAAACTGTTTTTT.

The chain links TRBV28 to TRBJ1-1, with 8 bases identical to TRBD1. The CDR3 is made up of 13 amino acids. The junction had 6 bases not matched to a gene; V was cut back by 6 bases and J by 6 bases. Germline V gene sequence: CDR1 MDHEN, CDR2 SYDVKM. The CDR3 DNA is TGTGCCAGCAGGAGACGGACAGGGCCTGAAGCTTTCTTT. Amino acid sequence: CASRRRTGPEAFF. The full variable domain, completed using reference TRBV28 and TRBJ1-1, is DVKVTQSSRYLVKRTGEKVFLECVQDMDHENMFWYRQDPGLGLRLIYFSYDVKMKEKGDIPEGYSVSREKKERFSLILESASTNQTSMYLCASRRRTGPEAFFGQGTRLTVV.

V and J are TRBV7-2 and TRBJ1-2; D not certain. This CDR3 is 12 amino acids long. V lost 5 bases to trimming and J lost 4 bases, with 8 bases between them. The germline CDR1 and CDR2 sequences are SGHTA and FQGNSA. The CDR3 spells CASSRDSYGYTF. As DNA, the CDR3 is TGTGCCAGCAGCAGAGATTCCTATGGCTACACCTTC.

The CDR3 protein is CASYGTSGKSGSQYF. In DNA form, the CDR3 reads TGCGCGAGTTATGGGACTAGCGGGAAATCCGGGTCCCAGTACTTC. The chain carries TRBV5-1 and TRBJ2-5; 13 bases match TRBD2. Germline assignment: CDR1 SGHRS and CDR2 YFSETQ. This CDR3 spans 15 amino acids.

This sequence joins TRBV4-3 and TRBJ2-5, with TRBD1 matching 9 bases. The CDR3 spans 17 residues. The ends lost 1 base at V and 1 base at J; junction bases unmatched: 7. Germline V lookup: CDR1 LGHNA, CDR2 YSLEER. CDR3 amino acids: CASSQVTGTGFQETQYF. In nucleotides, the CDR3 is TGCGCCAGCAGCCAAGTTACCGGGACAGGGTTCCAAGAGACCCAGTACTTC.

This clone has just one count. The CDR3: CASSLSVGTGSYEQYF. CDR3 DNA sequence: TGTGCCAGCAGTTTATCAGTTGGGACTGGCTCCTACGAGCAGTACTTC. The rearrangement links TRBV27 to TRBJ2-7, with a tentative D call TRBD2 (6 bases). Deletions cut 0 bases from V and 0 bases from J, with 12 bases between. The CDR3 has 16 amino acids. Germline V gives CDR1 MNHEY, CDR2 SMNVEV (reference sequence).

The CDR3 loop reads CASSLGGRKYQETQYF. DNA of the CDR3: TGTGCCAGCAGCTTAGGAGGGCGGAAGTACCAAGAGACCCAGTACTTC. The V gene is TRBV7-6, the J gene TRBJ2-5, with D tentatively TRBD2 (5 bases). Trimming pared 1 base from V and 0 bases from J, leaving 12 bases between. The germline gives CDR1 SGHVS, CDR2 FNYEAQ. There are 16 residues in the CDR3.